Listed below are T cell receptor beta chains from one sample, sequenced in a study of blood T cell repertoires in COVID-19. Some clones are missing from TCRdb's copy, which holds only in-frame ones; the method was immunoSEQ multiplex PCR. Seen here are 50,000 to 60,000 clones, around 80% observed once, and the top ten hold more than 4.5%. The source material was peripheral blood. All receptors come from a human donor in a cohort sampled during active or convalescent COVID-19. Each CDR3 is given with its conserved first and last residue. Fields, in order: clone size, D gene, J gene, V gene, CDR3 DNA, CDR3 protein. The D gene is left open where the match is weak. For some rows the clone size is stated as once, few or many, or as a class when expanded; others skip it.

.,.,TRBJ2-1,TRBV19,TGTGCCAGTAGGGAGGGGACCCCTTACAATGAGCAGTTCTTC,CASREGTPYNEQFF
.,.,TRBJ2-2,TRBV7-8,TGTGCCAGCAGCCCGCAGCGGCGGGGGCTCAGTCCGGCCGGGGAGCTGTTTTTT,CASSPQRRGLSPAGELFF
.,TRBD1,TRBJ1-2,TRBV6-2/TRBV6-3,TGTGCCAGCAACCCACAGGGGGCTTACTATGGCTACACCTTC,CASNPQGAYYGYTF
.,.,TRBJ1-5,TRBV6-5,TGTGCCAGCATTGGAGGCCCCCGGGTTTCGCAGCCCCAGCATTTT,CASIGGPRVSQPQHF
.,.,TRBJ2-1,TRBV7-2,TGTGCCAGCAGCTTAGCGCATGCTAACTACAATGAGCAGTTCTTC,CASSLAHANYNEQFF
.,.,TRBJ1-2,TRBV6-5,TGTGCCAGCAGCGTAACAGGGTATGGCTACACCTTC,CASSVTGYGYTF
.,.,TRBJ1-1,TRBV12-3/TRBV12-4,TGTGCCAGCAGTTTTACCGGGGGCACTGAAGCTTTCTTT,CASSFTGGTEAFF
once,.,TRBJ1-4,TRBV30,TGTGCCTGGGGAAAACAGGGTCCAACTAATGAAAAACTGTTTTTT,CAWGKQGPTNEKLFF
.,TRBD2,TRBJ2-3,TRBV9,TGTGCCAGCAGCGTAGGCCCTAGCGGGGGGGCTAGCACAGATACGCAGTATTTT,CASSVGPSGGASTDTQYF
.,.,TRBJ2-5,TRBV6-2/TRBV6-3,TGTGCCAGCAGCGCCGGACAGACAAGGGGAGAGACCCAGTACTTC,CASSAGQTRGETQYF
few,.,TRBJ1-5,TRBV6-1,TGTGCCAGCAGTGAAAGGACACCCCGCAATCAGCCCCAGCATTTT,CASSERTPRNQPQHF
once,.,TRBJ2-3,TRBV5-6,TGTGCCAGCAGCTTGGTGGGACTGGGCACAGATACGCAGTATTTT,CASSLVGLGTDTQYF
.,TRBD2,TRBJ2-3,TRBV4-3,TGCGCCAGCAGCCAAGGCCCGCGCCGCGGGGGTTATTCTAGCACAGATACGCAGTATTTT,CASSQGPRRGGYSSTDTQYF
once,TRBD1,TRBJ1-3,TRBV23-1,TGCGCCAGCAGCCTACAGGGGAACTCTGGAAACACCATATATTTT,CASSLQGNSGNTIYF
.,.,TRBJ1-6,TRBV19,TGTGCCAGTAGTCTCGACCGGGATTCACCCCTCCACTTT,CASSLDRDSPLHF
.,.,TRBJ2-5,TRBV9,TGTGCCAGCAGCGGGGCGGGGGAGACCCAGTACTTC,CASSGAGETQYF
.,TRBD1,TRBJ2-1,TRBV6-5,TGTGCCAGCAGTCACGAACAGGGGGTTCAGTTCTTC,CASSHEQGVQFF